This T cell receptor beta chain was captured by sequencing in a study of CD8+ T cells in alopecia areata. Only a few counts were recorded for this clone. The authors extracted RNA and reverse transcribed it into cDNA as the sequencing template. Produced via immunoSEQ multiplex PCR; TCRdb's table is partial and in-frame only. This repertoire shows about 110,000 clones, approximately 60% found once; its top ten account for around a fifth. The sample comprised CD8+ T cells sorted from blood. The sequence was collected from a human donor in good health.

The CDR3 sequence is CSAQGAISGANVLTF. The CDR3 DNA sequence: TGCAGCGCACAGGGGGCAATCTCTGGGGCCAACGTCCTGACTTTC. The chain combines TRBV29-1 with TRBJ2-6, with 9 nucleotides matching TRBD1. Germline V lookup: CDR1 SQVTM, CDR2 ANQGSEA. Trimming at V came to 7 bases and at J to 0 bases, leaving 4 bases not matched to a gene. This CDR3 region has 15 residues.